This paragraph reports one TCR beta chain. The source of the sample is a study of blood T cell repertoires in COVID-19. Study details: Researchers got acute and convalescent COVID-19 samples from the United States, Italy and Spain. PBMCs, B-cell-depleted T cells, or T cells provided the cDNA or gDNA that made up the material.

Sequencing used immunoSEQ multiplex PCR; TCRdb keeps in-frame clones, though not all of them. The table lists about 200,000 clones, 84% of them singletons. Material for sequencing was peripheral blood. The clonotype originates from a woman aged 70 to 79 with active or convalescent COVID-19.

CDR3 sequence (DNA): TGTGCCAGCAGCCCCTCTTTACTAGCTGGGGTCACCGGGGAGCTGTTTTTT. This gives the protein CASSPSLLAGVTGELFF. V is TRBV7-2 and J is TRBJ2-2, with D possibly matching TRBD2 (6 bases). The CDR3 totals 17 residues. Germline V gives CDR1 SGHTA, CDR2 FQGNSA. The V end was cut by 5 bases, the J end by 4 bases, with 20 bases between.